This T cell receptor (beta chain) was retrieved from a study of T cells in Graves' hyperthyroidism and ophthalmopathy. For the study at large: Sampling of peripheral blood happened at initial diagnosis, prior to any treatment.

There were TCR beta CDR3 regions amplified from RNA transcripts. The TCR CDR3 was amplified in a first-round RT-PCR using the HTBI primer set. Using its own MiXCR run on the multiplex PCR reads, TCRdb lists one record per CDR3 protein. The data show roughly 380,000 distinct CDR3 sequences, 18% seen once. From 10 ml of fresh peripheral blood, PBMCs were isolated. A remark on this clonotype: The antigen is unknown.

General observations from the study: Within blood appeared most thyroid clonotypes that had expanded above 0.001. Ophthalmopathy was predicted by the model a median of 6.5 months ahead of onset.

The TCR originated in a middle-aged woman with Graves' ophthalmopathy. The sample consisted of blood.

The CDR3 sequence: CAWSDISEKLFF. The CDR3 DNA reads TGTGCCTGGAGTGACATATCAGAGAAACTGTTTTTT. V gene TRBV30 combines with J gene TRBJ1-4; unclear D gene. Per germline, CDR1 GTSNPN and CDR2 SVGIG (reference sequence). V was pared by 1 base and J by 11 bases, with 11 bases between. The CDR3 consists of 12 residues. The full variable domain, its missing parts supplied by reference TRBV30 and TRBJ1-4, is SQTIHQWPATLVQPVGSPLSLECTVEGTSNPNLYWYRQAAGRGLQLLFYSVGIGQISSEVPQNLSASRPQDRQFILSSKKLLLSDSGFYLCAWSDISEKLFFGSGTQLSVL.